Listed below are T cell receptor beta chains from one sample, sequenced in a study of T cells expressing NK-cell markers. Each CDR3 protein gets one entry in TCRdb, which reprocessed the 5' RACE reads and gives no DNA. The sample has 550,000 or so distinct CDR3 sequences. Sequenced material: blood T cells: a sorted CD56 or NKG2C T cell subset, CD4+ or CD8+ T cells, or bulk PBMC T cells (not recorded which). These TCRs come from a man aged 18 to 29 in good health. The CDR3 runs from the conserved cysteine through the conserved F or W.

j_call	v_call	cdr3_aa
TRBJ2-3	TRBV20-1	CSARVTRISTDTQYF
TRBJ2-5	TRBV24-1	CATSDLLPGLEETQYF
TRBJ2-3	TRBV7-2	CASSSPGRSHTDTQYF
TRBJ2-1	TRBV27	CASNLQGRPSGYNEQFF
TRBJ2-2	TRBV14	CASSQVLGNTGELFF
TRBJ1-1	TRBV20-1	CSASRGDDTEAFF
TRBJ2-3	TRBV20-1	CKTGSDGPDTQYF
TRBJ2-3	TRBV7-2	CASSPTVTTDTQYF
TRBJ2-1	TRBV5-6	CASSLLAGSSTYNEQFF
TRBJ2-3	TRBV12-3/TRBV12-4	CASRGGGEAYTDTQYF
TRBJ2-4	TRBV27	CASRERGLQYF
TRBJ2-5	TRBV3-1	CASSQFSSLRETQYF
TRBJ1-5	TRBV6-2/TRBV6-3	CASSYWEETNSNQPQHF
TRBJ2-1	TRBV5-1	CASSLLSHLSNEQFF
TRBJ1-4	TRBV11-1	CAEGLQGDVATNEKLFF
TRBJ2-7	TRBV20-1	CSARVRGPLAYEQYF
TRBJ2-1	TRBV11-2	CASSSVTGLSNQFF
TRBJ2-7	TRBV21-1	CASSKITGLTYEQYF
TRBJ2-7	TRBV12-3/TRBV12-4	CASSLRAYEQYF
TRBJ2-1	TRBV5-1	CASSSGVAGVNSYNEQFF
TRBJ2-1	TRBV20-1	CSARGQLREQFF
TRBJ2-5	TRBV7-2	CASSLAGVKETQYF
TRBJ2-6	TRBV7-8	CASSSTPGQGRSGANVLTF
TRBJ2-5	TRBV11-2	CASSLFGRAGETQYF
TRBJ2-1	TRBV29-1	CSVVMGTSGNLQQFF
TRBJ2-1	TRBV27	CASSGTWGSEQFF
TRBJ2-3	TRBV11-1	CASSLASGTGSFYRDTQYF
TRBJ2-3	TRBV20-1	CSARDQAGGRRTDTQYF
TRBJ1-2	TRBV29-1	CSARVFDYGYTF